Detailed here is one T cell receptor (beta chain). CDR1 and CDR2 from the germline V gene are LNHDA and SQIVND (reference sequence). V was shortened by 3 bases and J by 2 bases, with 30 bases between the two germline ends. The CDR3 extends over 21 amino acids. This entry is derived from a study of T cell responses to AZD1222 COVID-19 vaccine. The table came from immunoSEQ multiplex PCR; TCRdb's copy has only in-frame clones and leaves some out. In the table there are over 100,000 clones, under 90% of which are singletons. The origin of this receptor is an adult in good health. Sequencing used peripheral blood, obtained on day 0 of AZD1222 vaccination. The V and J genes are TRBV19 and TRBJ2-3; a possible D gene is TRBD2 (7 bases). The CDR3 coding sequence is TGTGCCAGTAGTATCAGGTGGGGGCGCTCTTACAGCGGGACCGTCACAGATACGCAGTATTTT. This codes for CASSIRWGRSYSGTVTDTQYF.